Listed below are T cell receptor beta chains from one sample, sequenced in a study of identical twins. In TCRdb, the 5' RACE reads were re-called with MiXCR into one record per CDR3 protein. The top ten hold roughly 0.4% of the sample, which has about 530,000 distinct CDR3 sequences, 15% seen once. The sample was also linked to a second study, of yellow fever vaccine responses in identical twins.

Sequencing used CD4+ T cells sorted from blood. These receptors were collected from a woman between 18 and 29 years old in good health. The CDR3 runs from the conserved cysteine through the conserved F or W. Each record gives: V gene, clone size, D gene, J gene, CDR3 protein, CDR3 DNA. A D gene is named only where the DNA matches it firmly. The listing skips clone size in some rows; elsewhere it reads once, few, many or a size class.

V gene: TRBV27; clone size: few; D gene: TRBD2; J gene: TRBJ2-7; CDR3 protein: CASSFGLAGCYYEQYF; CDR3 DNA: TGTGCCAGCAGTTTTGGACTAGCGGGATGTTACTACGAGCAGTACTTC
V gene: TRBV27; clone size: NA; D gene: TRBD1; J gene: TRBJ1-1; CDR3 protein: CASKDRMNTEAFF; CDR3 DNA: TGTGCCAGCAAGGACAGGATGAACACTGAAGCTTTCTTT
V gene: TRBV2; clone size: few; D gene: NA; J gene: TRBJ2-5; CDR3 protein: CASTGPGFQETQYF; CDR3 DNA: TGTGCCAGCACCGGTCCAGGTTTTCAAGAGACCCAGTACTTC
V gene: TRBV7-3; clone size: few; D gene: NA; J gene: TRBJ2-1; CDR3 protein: CASSLTAVRNEQFF; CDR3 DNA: TGTGCCAGCAGCTTAACTGCCGTTCGGAATGAGCAGTTCTTC
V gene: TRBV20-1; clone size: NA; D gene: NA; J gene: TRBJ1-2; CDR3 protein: CSARGENWDGPTYGYTF; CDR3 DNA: TGCAGTGCTAGAGGCGAAAACTGGGACGGACCAACCTATGGCTACACCTTC
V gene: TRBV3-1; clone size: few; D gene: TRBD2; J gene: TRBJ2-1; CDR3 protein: CASSRGTSDYNEQFF; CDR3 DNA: TGTGCCAGCAGCCGTGGGACTAGCGACTACAATGAGCAGTTCTTC
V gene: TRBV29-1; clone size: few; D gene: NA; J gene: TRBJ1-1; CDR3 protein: CSYHRTEAFF; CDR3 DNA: TGCAGCTACCATCGAACTGAAGCTTTCTTT
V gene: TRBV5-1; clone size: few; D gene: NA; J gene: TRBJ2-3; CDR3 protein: CASSLVPAATGPQDTQYF; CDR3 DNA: TGCGCCAGCAGCTTGGTGCCGGCCGCGACAGGACCCCAGGATACGCAGTATTTT
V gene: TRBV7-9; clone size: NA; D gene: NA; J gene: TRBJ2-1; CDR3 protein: CASSPRQRKGTYNEQFF; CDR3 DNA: TGTGCCAGCAGCCCTAGACAGCGGAAGGGAACCTACAATGAGCAGTTCTTC
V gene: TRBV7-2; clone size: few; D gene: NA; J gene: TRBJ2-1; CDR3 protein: CASSKVSGYNEQFF; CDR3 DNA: TGTGCCAGCAGCAAAGTCTCCGGTTACAATGAGCAGTTCTTC
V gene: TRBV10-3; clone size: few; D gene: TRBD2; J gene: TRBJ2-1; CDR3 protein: CAISGALADFYSSYNEQFF; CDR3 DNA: TGTGCCATCAGTGGGGCGCTAGCGGATTTTTATAGCTCCTACAATGAGCAGTTCTTC
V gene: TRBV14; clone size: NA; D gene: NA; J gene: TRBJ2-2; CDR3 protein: CASSQVQDMNTGELFF; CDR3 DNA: TGTGCCAGCAGCCAAGTACAGGACATGAACACCGGGGAGCTGTTTTTT
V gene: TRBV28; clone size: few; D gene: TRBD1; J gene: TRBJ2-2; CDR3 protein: CASSRDRVPGELFF; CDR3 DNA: TGTGCCAGCAGCCGGGACAGGGTACCCGGGGAGCTGTTTTTT
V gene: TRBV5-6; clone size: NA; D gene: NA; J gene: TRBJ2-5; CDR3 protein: CASSLGHRQETQYF; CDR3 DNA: TGTGCCAGCAGCCTAGGACATAGACAAGAGACCCAGTACTTC
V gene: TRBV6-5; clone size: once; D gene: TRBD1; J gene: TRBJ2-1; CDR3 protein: CASSYRGLAPNEQFF; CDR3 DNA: TGTGCCAGCAGTTACAGGGGGCTGGCGCCCAATGAGCAGTTCTTC
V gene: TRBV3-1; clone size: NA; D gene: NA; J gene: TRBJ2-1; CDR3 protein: CASSQTAGFYNEQFF; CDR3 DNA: TGTGCCAGCAGCCAAACAGCTGGTTTCTACAATGAGCAGTTCTTC
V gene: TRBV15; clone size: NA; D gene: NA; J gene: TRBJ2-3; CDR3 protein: CATSRGDGGGPTQYF; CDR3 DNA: TGTGCCACCAGCAGAGGGGACGGAGGGGGACCGACGCAGTATTTT